By sample fraction, the clone carrying this TCR beta chain is medium-sized. The target antigen is unknown. Trimming shortened V by 6 bases and J by 5 bases, and 13 bases separated the two germline ends. The germline V gene has CDR1 MDHEN and CDR2 SYDVKM. The CDR3 runs 13 residues. TCRdb re-called the reads through MiXCR, storing one row per CDR3 protein. The repertoire holds just under 20,000 distinct CDR3 sequences, with roughly 21% as singletons. The data belong to a study of lung T cells in sarcoidosis with Löfgren's syndrome. Study-level results: Shared TRAV12-1 and TRBV2 CDR3 motifs across Löfgren's syndrome patients reportedly suggested public CD4+ TCRs. The most expanded V genes in Löfgren's patients were reportedly TRAV12-1 and TRBV2.

This TCR derives from a human donor with sarcoidosis (Löfgren's syndrome or another form), or a control subject (not recorded which). Sequencing input: CD4+ T cells from PBMCs. This chain links TRBV28 with TRBJ1-2; D gene unclear. The CDR3 protein is CASSHRMEYGYTF. Here the CDR3 DNA reads TGTGCCAGCAGCCATCGCATGGAGTATGGCTACACCTTC.